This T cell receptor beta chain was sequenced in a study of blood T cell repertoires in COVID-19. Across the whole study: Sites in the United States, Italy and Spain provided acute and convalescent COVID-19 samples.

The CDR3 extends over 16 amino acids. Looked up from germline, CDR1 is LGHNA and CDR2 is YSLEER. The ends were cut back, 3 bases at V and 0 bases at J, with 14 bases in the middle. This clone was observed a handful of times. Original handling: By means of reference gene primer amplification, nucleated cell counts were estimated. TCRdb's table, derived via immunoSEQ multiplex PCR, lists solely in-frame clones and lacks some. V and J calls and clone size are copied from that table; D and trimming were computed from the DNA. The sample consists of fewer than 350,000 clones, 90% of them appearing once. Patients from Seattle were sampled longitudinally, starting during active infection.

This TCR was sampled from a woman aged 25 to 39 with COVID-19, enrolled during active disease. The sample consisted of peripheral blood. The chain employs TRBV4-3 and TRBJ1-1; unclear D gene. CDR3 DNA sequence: TGCGCCAGCAGCCAGGTACTAGGAGGACTGAACACTGAAGCTTTCTTT. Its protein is CASSQVLGGLNTEAFF.